These 13 T cell receptor beta chains were all obtained from the same sample, sequenced in a study of blood T cell repertoires in COVID-19. Some clones are missing from TCRdb's copy, which holds only in-frame ones; the method was immunoSEQ multiplex PCR. The sample holds 190,000 or so clones, around 87% seen once. Sequencing used peripheral blood. The receptors were sampled from a woman aged 18-29 years who had recovered from COVID-19.

V usage is TRBV3-1 (or the pseudogene TRBV3-2) and J usage is TRBJ2-5; TRBD2 aligns across 7 bases. The germline gives CDR1 LGHDT, CDR2 YNNKEL (reference sequence). Unmatched junction bases numbered 1, after V lost 3 bases and J lost 3 bases. The CDR3 sequence is 13 residues long. In DNA form, the CDR3 reads TGTGCCAGCAGCCAGGGAGGGGAAGAGACCCAGTACTTC. Translating gives CASSQGGEETQYF.

This clone was found once. The chain recombines TRBV19 with TRBJ1-5; maybe TRBD1 (5 bases). The V end was cut by 4 bases, the J end by 6 bases, with 10 bases between. Germline CDR1 LNHDA, CDR2 SQIVND (reference sequence). CDR3 length: 13 amino acids. The CDR3 spells CASSTGWGQPQHF. DNA of the CDR3: TGTGCCAGTAGTACAGGGTGGGGTCAGCCCCAGCATTTT.

The chain recombines TRBV18 with TRBJ1-1; 9 nucleotides align to TRBD1. The CDR3 is 16 residues long. Germline CDR1 and CDR2: KGHSH and LQKENI. The ends lost 6 bases at V and 3 bases at J; junction bases unmatched: 11. CDR3 bases: TGTGCCAGCTCGCCGGGACAGGGAAGTATCGACACTGAAGCTTTCTTT. Translating it yields CASSPGQGSIDTEAFF. The whole variable domain, filled in from reference TRBV18 and TRBJ1-1, reads NAGVMQNPRHLVRRRGQEARLRCSPMKGHSHVYWYRQLPEEGLKFMVYLQKENIIDESGMPKERFSAEFPKEGPSILRIQQVVRGDSAAYFCASSPGQGSIDTEAFFGQGTRLTVV.

The chain employs TRBV10-3 and TRBJ1-1, with TRBD1 matching 10 bases. The length of the CDR3 is 18 residues. V dropped 7 bases and J dropped 1; count of bases not matched to a gene: 15. Germline V gives CDR1 ENHRY, CDR2 SYGVKD. As DNA, the CDR3 is TGTGCCATCACCGATAATTTATGGGGACAGGGGTCGAACACTGAAGCTTTCTTT. Protein product: CAITDNLWGQGSNTEAFF.

The chain joins TRBV7-9 to TRBJ2-1; 12 nucleotides agree with TRBD2. The V and J ends lost 5 bases and 6 bases, in that order; junction bases with no gene match: 8. From germline, CDR1 is SEHNR and CDR2 FQNEAQ (reference sequence). This CDR3 region has 16 residues. For the CDR3, the DNA is TGTGCCAGCAGCGGGGGACTAGCGGGCCCAGGCAATGAGCAGTTCTTC. Protein product: CASSGGLAGPGNEQFF. Filled out from reference TRBV7-9 and TRBJ2-1, the complete variable domain reads DTGVSQNPRHKITKRGQNVTFRCDPISEHNRLYWYRQTLGQGPEFLTYFQNEAQLEKSRLLSDRFSAERPKGSFSTLEIQRTEQGDSAMYLCASSGGLAGPGNEQFFGPGTRLTVL.

The V call is TRBV7-8, the J call TRBJ1-3; D is uncertain. Germline CDR1 SGHVS, CDR2 FQNEAQ. The CDR3 totals 13 residues. V lost 5 bases, J lost 4 bases, and 9 bases lay in between. The CDR3 coding sequence is TGTGCCAGCAGCCCGAAACAGGGAAACACCATATATTTT. This gives the protein CASSPKQGNTIYF.

The gene calls are TRBV3-1 (or the pseudogene TRBV3-2) and TRBJ2-1; the D gene is possibly TRBD2 (5 bases). V lost 4 bases to trimming and J lost 8 bases, with 15 bases between them. The germline gives CDR1 LGHDT, CDR2 YNNKEL (reference sequence). The CDR3 is made up of 14 amino acids. CDR3 in amino acids: CASSLMGSGYEQFF. CDR3 coding DNA: TGTGCCAGCAGCCTGATGGGGAGTGGGTATGAGCAGTTCTTC.

The chain combines TRBV20-1 with TRBJ1-1; D remains unclear. Germline V gene lookup returns CDR1 DFQATT and CDR2 SNEGSKA (reference sequence). The CDR3 loop spans 11 amino acids. The CDR3 nucleotides are TGCAGGGGCCTGGATAACACTGAAGCTTTCTTT. It specifies CRGLDNTEAFF.

The chain combines TRBV4-1 with TRBJ1-5; 7 bases map to TRBD1. The J segment lost 0 bases and the V segment lost 0 bases, leaving 14 bases of the junction unmatched. The CDR3 consists of 20 residues. CDR1 is MGHRA and CDR2 is YSYEKL in the germline V gene. CDR3 bases: TGCGCCAGCAGCCAAGATGCGACAGGGATAAATCCTTATAGCAATCAGCCCCAGCATTTT. Protein product: CASSQDATGINPYSNQPQHF.

The chain uses TRBV29-1 and TRBJ2-1; D is possibly TRBD2 (7 bases). From germline, CDR1 is SQVTM and CDR2 ANQGSEA. Trimming removed 2 bases at V and 2 bases at J, with 16 bases between. The CDR3 has 16 amino acids. The CDR3 spells CSVEPGGALTYNEQFF. DNA of the CDR3: TGCAGCGTTGAACCTGGGGGGGCATTGACCTACAATGAGCAGTTCTTC.

The genes are TRBV18 and TRBJ1-3; no reliable D call. The CDR3 is 15 amino acids. V lost 3 bases to trimming and J lost 1 base, with 10 bases between them. CDR1 and CDR2 (germline): KGHSH, LQKENI. CDR3 sequence: CASSPQSRSGNTIYF. The CDR3 DNA reads TGTGCCAGCTCACCCCAGTCGCGGTCTGGAAACACCATATATTTT.

The rearrangement joins TRBV4-3 to TRBJ1-2; D might be TRBD1 (6 bases). This CDR3 is 15 amino acids long. The ends were cut back, 0 bases at V and 8 bases at J, with 16 bases in the middle. CDR1 and CDR2 (germline): LGHNA, YSLEER. CDR3 in amino acids: CASSQEGGGLGGYTF. DNA for the CDR3: TGCGCCAGCAGCCAAGAGGGTGGGGGCCTGGGGGGCTACACCTTC.

This clone was observed a handful of times. The V gene is TRBV6-5, the J gene TRBJ1-3, with unresolved D. There are 13 residues in the CDR3. V was cut by 7 bases and J by 0 bases, with 7 bases left in between. In germline, CDR1 is MNHEY, CDR2 SVGAGI. The CDR3, as DNA: TGTGCCAGCATGAGAGACTCTGGAAACACCATATATTTT. Translated, it gives CASMRDSGNTIYF.